The entry below describes one T cell receptor beta chain. Its cognate antigen has yet to be identified. Per-base quality was not reported, and no clone a single base away is much larger than it. The library was prepared using the immunoSEQ multiplex PCR assay. For the multiplex PCR, a mixture combining 60 forward primers for TCR Vbeta segments and 13 reverse primers for TCR Jbeta segments was used. A multiplex PCR assay on genomic DNA amplified the CDR3 region of rearranged TCR beta genes. Amplified TCR beta libraries were sequenced as 87-base-pair reads on the Illumina HiSeq System. Turning to the authors' computational methods: Across the 600 to 700 repertoires, a later analysis counted some 81 million unique TCR beta chains, 9 million to 14 million of which were shared by at least two donors. To remove PCR and sequencing errors, raw reads were error-corrected and collapsed into unique sequences using a nearest-neighbor algorithm that merged closely related sequences. To assign V, D and J gene segments, CDR3 sequences were aligned to IMGT reference sequences. Each retained sequence needed at least a six-nucleotide match to both a V gene segment and a J gene segment. Rearrangements were classified as productive when the CDR3 lacked stop codons and remained in frame with V and J, and all other rearrangements were classified as non-productive. CDR3 was defined according to IMGT convention as the region running from the second conserved V-encoded cysteine to the conserved J-encoded phenylalanine. Sequences without an unambiguous match to a single V gene segment were excluded from the earlier analysis of 500 to 700 of the donors. An earlier analysis of a few hundred of the donors called V segments functional above 56.7% productive rearrangements and segregating when the between-donor standard deviation exceeded 5%. To diagnose cytomegalovirus status from the catalog of TCR beta chain sequences, a statistical classification framework was built. In a later analysis, TCR nucleotide sequences were compared against IMGT/GENE-DB human TR gene sequences so that V and J genes could be assigned. A later analysis assigned CDR3 sequences and most-parsimonious VDJ recombination scenarios with the TCRdist pipeline. In a later analysis, every TCR beta chain was defined by the combination of its CDR3 amino acid sequence and its V-gene family, and reads without a unique V-gene family were dropped. A later analysis removed 450 to 600 highly shared, low-generation-probability nucleotide sequences to deal with suspected cross-contamination and a sequencing artifact. For each public chain, a later analysis derived a clonal expansion index from normalized ranks of inferred template counts within each repertoire. In a later analysis, generation probabilities were computed with a VDJ recombination model fitted to out-of-frame rearrangements, and the resulting probabilities were checked against IGoR. Hypergeometric tests were used in a later analysis to score TCR-TCR, TCR-HLA and TCR-CMV co-occurrence, with a repertoire-size bias correction applied to the TCR pairs. To estimate false discovery rates, a later analysis permuted the HLA or CMV assignments 20 times. In a later analysis, co-occurring TCRs were grouped with DBSCAN, and TCRdist sequence similarity was added when clustering was performed within HLA-allele-positive subsets. Repertoires with fewer than 30,000 or more than 120,000 public chains were left out of co-occurrence clustering, as were a few repertoires with anomalous nucleotide sharing. Drawn from immuneACCESS, this table holds only the in-frame rearrangements with V and J called that TCRdb kept. Clones are partly lost; checked studies trace under half to an unresolved V gene and leave the rest unexplained. D and trimming come from the DNA, and the V and J calls and clone size come from that table. The sample records 100,000 to 150,000 clones, approximately 85% of which are singletons. Of the sample, under 2% is held by the ten largest clones.

The CDR3 measures 13 amino acids from cysteine to phenylalanine. CDR3 DNA is the only sequence kept; it has 39 bases, read in frame from the first base. The germline V gene provides CDR1 MNHNS and CDR2 SASEGT. Trimming takes 3 bases from V and 8 bases from J, and the germline ends sit 13 bases apart. In total, over 600 healthy bone marrow donors made up the cohort. At the time of sampling, every cohort member was nominally healthy, though immune exposures that went unrecorded were likely present. The donor tested CMV seronegative and was one of the 352 seronegative cohort members. A peripheral blood sample was collected from each donor, and TCR beta sequencing was performed on peripheral blood mononuclear cells. The Qiagen DNeasy Blood Extraction Kit was used to extract genomic DNA from the blood cell samples. This sample is part of a study of cytomegalovirus exposure and HLA in healthy donors (dated by TCRdb to the late 2010s). Study-wide context: According to an earlier analysis of a few hundred of the donors, about 179 million T cells yielded over 100 million unique TCR beta sequences and around 300 Gb of sequence data. An early release covering just under 650 HLA-typed donors comprised roughly 300 gigabases of sequencing data and around 86 million unique TCR sequences. Of the roughly 420 genotyped donors, 81% were placed in the genetic ancestry cluster associated with self-reported Caucasian donors. The study aimed to test whether cataloging public T cell receptors could reveal signatures of past pathogen exposure. The T cell repertoires of under 700 subjects were profiled by immunosequencing and related to cytomegalovirus serostatus. In addition to the first cohort of 666 subjects, a separate validation cohort of 120 different subjects was used. To predict cytomegalovirus infection status, the study brought together high-throughput TCR immunosequencing, statistical association of individual TCRs with disease status, and machine learning. A later analysis re-examined previously published TCR beta repertoires from roughly 720 donors and added high-resolution HLA genotyping to investigate patterns of TCR occurrence. The later analysis used no new phenotypic data to find candidate immune exposures, relying instead on TCR beta sequences and their occurrence across donors. An earlier analysis of more than 450 of the donors used high-throughput TCR beta sequencing to judge whether each TCR beta V gene segment behaved as functional or pseudogenic. Donor age, sex, ethnicity and CMV serostatus were compiled together with the repertoire data. A later genetic analysis used genome-wide SNP genotypes for about 60% of the 666 donors, treating that subset as a discovery cohort. All discovery cohort repertoires had been generated on a single sequencing platform. HLA typing covered class I and class II loci at four-digit resolution. Typing coverage varied by locus: roughly 620-640 donors for A, B, C, DRB1 and DQB1; roughly 500 for DQA1; nearly 610 for DPA1; about 450 for DPB1. Because of strong linkage in the cohort, roughly five DR-DQ haplotypes were treated as single units for association and clustering. Across some 400 genotyped donors of the cohort, an average of roughly 230,000 unique TCR beta nucleotide sequences per donor were sequenced, and approximately 17% of those sequences were non-productive. Overall results and qualifications from the work: In an earlier analysis of approximately 590 of the donors, most TCR beta V segments appeared in productive rearrangements about 87% or about 30% of the time, broadly matching IMGT annotations. Roughly uniform sequencing depth across donors was assumed in presence/absence analyses, although this assumption may not hold. The only immune exposure information available for the cohort was CMV serostatus. Because HLA typing was missing for some donors at each locus, association tests included only the typed subset. The study gave a list of 150 to 200 TCR beta chains associated with cytomegalovirus. Strong co-occurrence of HLA alleles, especially DR and DQ, made assigning TCR associations to individual alleles difficult. A cluster of highly shared sequence variants was judged likely to be a technical artifact of the sequencing pipeline. According to a later analysis, most CMV-associated TCR beta chains appeared to be HLA-restricted, and the HLA associations seemed to be driven largely by CMV exposure. Linkage disequilibrium might explain the correlated functional status among segregating V segments, but an unknown experimental factor could not be excluded. Across donors, most TCR sequences were observed very rarely, whereas some public TCRs were present in many individuals. A few of the identified cytomegalovirus-associated TCR beta chains were confirmed in vitro to be specific for cytomegalovirus antigens. V-gene and J-gene trimming of TCR beta chains was associated with a missense DCLRE1C variant in a later genetic analysis, and the association was replicated in an independent cohort. In both the original and validation cohorts, the classifier was reported to diagnose cytomegalovirus status with high specificity and sensitivity. A later analysis found that HLA-associated TCR beta chains were more clonally expanded and had lower generation probabilities than equally common non-associated chains. A further reported finding was that TCR beta sequences accurately predicted the HLA-A and HLA-B alleles for most subjects in the first cohort. A later analysis reported that several top co-occurrence clusters appeared linked to parvovirus B19, influenza, CMV and Epstein-Barr virus. Some IMGT-functional V segments, including TRBV6-2 and TRBV6-3, could not be told apart with the 87-base-pair reads, so those segments were excluded. A later analysis associated about 17,000 TCR beta sequences with specific HLA alleles at a false discovery rate of 0.05. Because counts were too low, seventeen rarely observed V segments, including chromosome 9 orphons, were excluded from the earlier analysis of 587 of the donors. According to a later genetic analysis, donors in an Asian-associated ancestry cluster had fewer N-insertions in productive TCRs than the roughly 670-donor mean. The authors suggested that the approach could potentially be generalized to other disease states and immunological phenotypes. In this cohort, only TCR beta chains were sequenced, and detectable features were limited by the absence of alpha or paired-chain data. A later analysis found that TCR association rates varied across HLA loci, with DRB1 alleles showing the most associated TCRs and HLA-C alleles the fewest.

Recombination linked TRBV6-1 to TRBJ1-2; there is no confident call for the D gene. The receptor comes from a boy aged 5-17 years in good health and CMV-seronegative. Sequencing input: PBMCs. The CDR3 amino acid sequence is: CASSDPRLGGYTF. The base sequence is TGTGCCAGCAGTGACCCCCGACTCGGCGGCTACACCTTC.